The subject of this entry is one T cell receptor (beta chain). Its specificity is not known. Patients were all untreated before their thyroid surgery. The CDR3 sequence is 15 residues long. Trimming cost V 4 bases and J 4 bases, with 14 bases left between them. Germline CDR1 reads SGHTA; CDR2 reads FQGTGA. This sample is drawn from a study of metastatic and nonmetastatic thyroid tumors. Broader study findings: Significantly higher TCR beta diversity was reportedly seen in malignant thyroid tumors than benign nodules, in blood and tumor.

As handled by the study authors: The study built a papillary thyroid cancer distant-metastasis classifier from CDR3 differences across clinicopathological groups. With MiXCR, TCRdb reprocessed the PCR reads. The V and J calls follow TCRdb's processing rather than the paper's. The data hold tens of thousands of clones, with 20% to 25% observed a single time. Sequences were obtained from blood. The V and J genes are TRBV7-3 and TRBJ2-1; D possibly corresponds to TRBD2 (5 bases). This TCR was sampled from a female donor with papillary thyroid cancer or a benign thyroid nodule (not recorded which). Some clones in this sample may be carry-over from other donors' samples. The CDR3 DNA follows: TGTGCCAGCAGCTCCGCTGCGGGCGTTTACAATGAGCAGTTCTTC. Amino acid sequence: CASSSAAGVYNEQFF. The full variable domain, in which reference TRBV7-3 and TRBJ2-1 provide the parts outside the CDR3, is GAGVSQTPSNKVTEKGKYVELRCDPISGHTALYWYRQSLGQGPEFLIYFQGTGAADDSGLPNDRFFAVRPEGSVSTLKIQRTERGDSAVYLCASSSAAGVYNEQFFGPGTRLTVL.